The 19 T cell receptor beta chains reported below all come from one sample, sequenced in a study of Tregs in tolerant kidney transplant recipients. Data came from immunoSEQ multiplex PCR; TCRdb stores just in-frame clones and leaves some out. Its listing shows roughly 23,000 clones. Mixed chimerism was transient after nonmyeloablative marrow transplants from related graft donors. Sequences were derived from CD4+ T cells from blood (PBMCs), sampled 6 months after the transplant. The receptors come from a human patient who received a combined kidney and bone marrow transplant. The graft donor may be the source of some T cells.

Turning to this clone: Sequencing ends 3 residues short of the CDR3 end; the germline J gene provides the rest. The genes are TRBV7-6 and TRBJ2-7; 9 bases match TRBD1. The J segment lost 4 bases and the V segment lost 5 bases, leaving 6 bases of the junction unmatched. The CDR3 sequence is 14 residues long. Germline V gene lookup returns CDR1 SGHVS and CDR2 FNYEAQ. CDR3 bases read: TGTGCCAGCAGCCTACAGGGGGCAGGGTACGAG. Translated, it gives CASSLQGAGYE. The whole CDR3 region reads CASSLQGAGYEQYF.

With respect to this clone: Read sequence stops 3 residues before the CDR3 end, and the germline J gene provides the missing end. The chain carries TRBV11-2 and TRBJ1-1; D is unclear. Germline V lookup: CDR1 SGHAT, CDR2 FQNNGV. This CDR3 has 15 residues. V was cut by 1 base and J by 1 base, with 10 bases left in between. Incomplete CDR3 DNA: TGTGCCAGCAGCTTAGTATTCGACAAGAACACTGAA. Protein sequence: CASSLVFDKNTE. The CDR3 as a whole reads CASSLVFDKNTEAFF.

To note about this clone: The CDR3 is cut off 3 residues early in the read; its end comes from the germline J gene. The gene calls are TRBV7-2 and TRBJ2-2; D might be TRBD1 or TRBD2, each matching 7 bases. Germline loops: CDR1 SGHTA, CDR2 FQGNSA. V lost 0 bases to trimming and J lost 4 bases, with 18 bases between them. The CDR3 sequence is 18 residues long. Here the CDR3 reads CASSLALQGRESTGELFF. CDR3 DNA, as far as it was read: TGTGCCAGCAGCTTAGCCCTACAGGGGCGGGAGAGCACCGGGGAG.

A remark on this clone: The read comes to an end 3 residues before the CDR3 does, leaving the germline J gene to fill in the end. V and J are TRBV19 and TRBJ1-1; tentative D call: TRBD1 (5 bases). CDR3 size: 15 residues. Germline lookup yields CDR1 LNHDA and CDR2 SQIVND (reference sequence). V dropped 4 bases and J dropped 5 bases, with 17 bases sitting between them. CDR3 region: CASSSGPGGTTEAFF. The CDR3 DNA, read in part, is TGTGCCAGTAGTAGTGGCCCGGGGGGTACGACTGAA.

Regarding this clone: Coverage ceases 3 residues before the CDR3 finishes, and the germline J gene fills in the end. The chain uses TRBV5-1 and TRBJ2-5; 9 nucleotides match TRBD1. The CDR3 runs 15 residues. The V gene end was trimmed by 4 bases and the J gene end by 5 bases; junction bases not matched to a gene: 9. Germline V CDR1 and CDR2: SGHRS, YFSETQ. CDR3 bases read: TGCGCCAGCAGCCCCAGGACAGGGGTGATTGAGACC. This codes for CASSPRTGVIET. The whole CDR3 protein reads CASSPRTGVIETQYF.

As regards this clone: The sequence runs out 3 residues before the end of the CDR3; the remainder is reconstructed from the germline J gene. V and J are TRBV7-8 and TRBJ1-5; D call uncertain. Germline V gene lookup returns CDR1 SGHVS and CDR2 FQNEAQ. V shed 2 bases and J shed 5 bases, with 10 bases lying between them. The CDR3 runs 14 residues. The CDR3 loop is CASSLTVNDQPQHF. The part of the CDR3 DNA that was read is TGTGCCAGCAGCTTAACGGTGAACGATCAGCCC.

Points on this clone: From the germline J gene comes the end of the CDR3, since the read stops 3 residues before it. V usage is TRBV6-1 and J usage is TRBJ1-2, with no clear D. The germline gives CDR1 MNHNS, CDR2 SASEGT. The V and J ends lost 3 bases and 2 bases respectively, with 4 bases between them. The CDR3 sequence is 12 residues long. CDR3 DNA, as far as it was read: TGTGCCAGCAGTGAGGGCAACTATGGC. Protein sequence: CASSEGNYG. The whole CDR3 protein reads CASSEGNYGYTF.

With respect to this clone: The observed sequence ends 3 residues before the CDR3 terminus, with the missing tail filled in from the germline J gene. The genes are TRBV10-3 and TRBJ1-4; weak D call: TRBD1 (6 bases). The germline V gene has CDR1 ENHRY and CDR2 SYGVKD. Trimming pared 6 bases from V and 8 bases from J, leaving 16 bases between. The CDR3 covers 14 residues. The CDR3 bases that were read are TGTGCCATCAGAGCACAGGGTCAGGGGGAAAAA. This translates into CAIRAQGQGEK. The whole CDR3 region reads CAIRAQGQGEKLFF.

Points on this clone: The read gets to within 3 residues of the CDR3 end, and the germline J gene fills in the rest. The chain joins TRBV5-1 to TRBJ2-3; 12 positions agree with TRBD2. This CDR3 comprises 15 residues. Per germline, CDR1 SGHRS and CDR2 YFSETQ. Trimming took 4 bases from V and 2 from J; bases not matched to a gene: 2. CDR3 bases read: TGCGCCAGCAGCGGACTAGCGGGGCCCACAGATACG. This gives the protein CASSGLAGPTDT. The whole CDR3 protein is CASSGLAGPTDTQYF.

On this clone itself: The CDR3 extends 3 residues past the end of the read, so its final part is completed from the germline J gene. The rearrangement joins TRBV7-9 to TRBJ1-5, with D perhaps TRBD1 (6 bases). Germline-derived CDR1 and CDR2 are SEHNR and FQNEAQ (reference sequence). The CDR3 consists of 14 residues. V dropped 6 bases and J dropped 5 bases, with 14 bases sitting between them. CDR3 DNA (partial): TGTGCCAGCAGGAGGGCAGGGGAAGATCAGCCC. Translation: CASRRAGEDQP. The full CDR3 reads CASRRAGEDQPQHF.

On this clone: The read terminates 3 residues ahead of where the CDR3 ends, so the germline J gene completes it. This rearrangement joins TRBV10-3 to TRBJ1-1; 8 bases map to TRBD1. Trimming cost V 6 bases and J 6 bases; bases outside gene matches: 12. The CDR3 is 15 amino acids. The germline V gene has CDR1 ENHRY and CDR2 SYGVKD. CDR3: CAIRGDRGPNAEAFF. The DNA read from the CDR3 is TGTGCCATCAGGGGAGACAGGGGTCCAAACGCTGAA.

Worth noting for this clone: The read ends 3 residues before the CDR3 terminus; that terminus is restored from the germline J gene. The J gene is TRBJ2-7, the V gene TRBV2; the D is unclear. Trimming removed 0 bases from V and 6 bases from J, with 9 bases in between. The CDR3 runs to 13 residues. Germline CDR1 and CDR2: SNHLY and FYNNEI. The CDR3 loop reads CASSEAGLGEQYF. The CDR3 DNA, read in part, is TGTGCCAGCAGTGAAGCAGGGCTGGGCGAG.

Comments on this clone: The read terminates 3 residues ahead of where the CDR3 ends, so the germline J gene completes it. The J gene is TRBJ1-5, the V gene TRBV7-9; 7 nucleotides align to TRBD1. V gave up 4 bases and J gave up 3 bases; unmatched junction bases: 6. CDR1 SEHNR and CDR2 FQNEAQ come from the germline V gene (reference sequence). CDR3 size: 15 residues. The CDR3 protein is CASSSRDSFNQPQHF. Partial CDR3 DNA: TGTGCCAGCAGCTCCCGGGACAGTTTCAATCAGCCC.

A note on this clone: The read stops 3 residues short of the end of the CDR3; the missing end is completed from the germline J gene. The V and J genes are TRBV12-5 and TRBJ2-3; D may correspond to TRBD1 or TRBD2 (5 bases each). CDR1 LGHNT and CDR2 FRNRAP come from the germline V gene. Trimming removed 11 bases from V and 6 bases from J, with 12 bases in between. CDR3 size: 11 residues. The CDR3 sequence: CAAPEGDTQYF. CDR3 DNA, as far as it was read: TGTGCTGCACCAGAGGGGGATACG.

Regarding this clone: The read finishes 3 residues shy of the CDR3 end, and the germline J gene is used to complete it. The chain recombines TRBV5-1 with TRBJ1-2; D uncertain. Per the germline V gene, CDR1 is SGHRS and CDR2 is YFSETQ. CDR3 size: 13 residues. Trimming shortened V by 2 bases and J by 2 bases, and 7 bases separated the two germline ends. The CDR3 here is CASSFEPNYGYTF. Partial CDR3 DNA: TGCGCCAGCAGCTTCGAGCCCAACTATGGC.

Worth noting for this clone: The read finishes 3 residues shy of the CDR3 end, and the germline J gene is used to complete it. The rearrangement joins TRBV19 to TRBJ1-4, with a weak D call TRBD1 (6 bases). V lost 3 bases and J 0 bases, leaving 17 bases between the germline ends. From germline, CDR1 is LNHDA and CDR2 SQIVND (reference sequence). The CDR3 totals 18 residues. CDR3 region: CASSIRPGGAATNEKLFF. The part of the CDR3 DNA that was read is TGTGCCAGTAGTATTCGTCCTGGGGGCGCGGCAACTAATGAAAAA.

CDR3 bases read: TGCAGTGCTAGAGATCGAGGAGCGGGAGGTTACAATGAG. This gives the protein CSARDRGAGGYNE. The whole CDR3 sequence is CSARDRGAGGYNEQFF. The rearrangement links TRBV20-1 to TRBJ2-1, with TRBD2 matching over 9 bases. The CDR3 end falls 3 residues outside the read, so it is completed with the germline J gene. CDR1 is DFQATT and CDR2 is SNEGSKA in the germline V gene (reference sequence). Unmatched junction bases numbered 7, after V lost 0 bases and J lost 4 bases. The CDR3 is 16 residues long.

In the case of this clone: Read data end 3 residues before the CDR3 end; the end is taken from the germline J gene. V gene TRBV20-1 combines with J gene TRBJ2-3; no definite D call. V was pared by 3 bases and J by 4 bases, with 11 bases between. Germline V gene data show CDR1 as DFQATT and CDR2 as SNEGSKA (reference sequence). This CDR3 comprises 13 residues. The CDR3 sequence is CSARKDGPDTQYF. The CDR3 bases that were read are TGCAGTGCTAGGAAAGATGGCCCAGATACG.

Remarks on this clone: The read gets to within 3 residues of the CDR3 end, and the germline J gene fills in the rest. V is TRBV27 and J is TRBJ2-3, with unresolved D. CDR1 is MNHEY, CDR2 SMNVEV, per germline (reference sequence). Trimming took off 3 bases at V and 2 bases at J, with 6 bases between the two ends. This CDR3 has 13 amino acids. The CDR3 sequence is CASSFSPTDTQYF. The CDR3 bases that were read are TGTGCCAGCAGTTTCTCCCCCACAGATACG.